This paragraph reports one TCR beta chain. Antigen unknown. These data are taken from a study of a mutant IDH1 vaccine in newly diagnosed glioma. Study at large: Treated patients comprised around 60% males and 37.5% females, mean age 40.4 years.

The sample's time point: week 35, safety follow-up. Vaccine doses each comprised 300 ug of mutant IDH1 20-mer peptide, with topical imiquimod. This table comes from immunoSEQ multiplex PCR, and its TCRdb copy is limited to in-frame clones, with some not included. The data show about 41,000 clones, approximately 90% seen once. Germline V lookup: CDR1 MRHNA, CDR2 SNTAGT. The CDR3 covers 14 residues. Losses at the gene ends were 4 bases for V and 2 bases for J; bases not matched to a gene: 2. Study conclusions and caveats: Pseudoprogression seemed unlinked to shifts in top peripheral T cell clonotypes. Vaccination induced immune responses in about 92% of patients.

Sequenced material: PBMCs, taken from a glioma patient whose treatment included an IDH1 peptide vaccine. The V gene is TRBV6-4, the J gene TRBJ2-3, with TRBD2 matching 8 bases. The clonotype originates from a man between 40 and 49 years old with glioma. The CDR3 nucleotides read TGTGCCAGCAGTGGTAGCGGGGCCACAGATACGCAGTATTTT. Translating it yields CASSGSGATDTQYF.